This passage covers 10 T cell receptor beta chains from one sample sequenced in a study of blood T cell repertoires in COVID-19. Data came from immunoSEQ multiplex PCR; TCRdb stores just in-frame clones and leaves some out. The sample contains about 62,000 clones, roughly 88% of which appear only once. Sequencing used peripheral blood. Every receptor here comes from a woman older than 75 with acute or convalescent COVID-19.

A few counts support this clone. This chain links TRBV12-5 with TRBJ2-1; D is undetermined. Per the germline V gene, CDR1 is LGHNT and CDR2 is FRNRAP. This CDR3 has 9 amino acids. Trimming shortened V by 4 bases and J by 13 bases, and 5 bases separated the two germline ends. This chain's CDR3 is CASGSVQFF. The CDR3 coding sequence is TGTGCTAGTGGTTCCGTACAGTTCTTC.

CDR3 nucleotides: TGTGCCAGCAGTGTCCAAGCGGGGAGCTCCTACAATGAGCAGTTCTTC. This encodes CASSVQAGSSYNEQFF. This rearrangement joins TRBV6-4 to TRBJ2-1, with TRBD2 matching over 7 bases. V lost 4 bases and J lost 0; bases outside the gene matches: 6. This CDR3 is built from 16 residues. Germline values: CDR1 MRHNA, CDR2 SNTAGT.

This rearrangement joins TRBV7-2 to TRBJ2-5; 8 bases are shared with TRBD2. Germline V gene sequence: CDR1 SGHTA, CDR2 FQGNSA. This CDR3 region has 14 residues. Trimming removed 4 bases from V and 3 bases from J; junction bases left unmatched: 4. The CDR3 coding sequence is TGTGCCAGCAGCTCCTTAGCGGGAAAAGAGACCCAGTACTTC. Translation gives CASSSLAGKETQYF.

The chain is built from TRBV19 and TRBJ2-7, with D possibly TRBD2 on 6 matching bases. With 6 bases removed from V and 0 bases from J, the gap between germline ends came to 12 bases. The length of the CDR3 is 14 residues. Germline V gene data show CDR1 as LNHDA and CDR2 as SQIVND (reference sequence). This chain's CDR3 is CASSPRGFSYEQYF. CDR3 nucleotides: TGTGCCAGTAGCCCTCGGGGGTTCTCCTACGAGCAGTACTTC. The variable domain in full, completed from reference TRBV19 and TRBJ2-7, reads DGGITQSPKYLFRKEGQNVTLSCEQNLNHDAMYWYRQDPGQGLRLIYYSQIVNDFQKGDIAEGYSVSREKKESFPLTVTSAQKNPTAFYLCASSPRGFSYEQYFGPGTRLTVT.

The chain couples TRBV14 to TRBJ1-1, with D perhaps TRBD1 (5 bases). V was trimmed by 0 bases and J by 4 bases, leaving 21 bases between them. This CDR3 has 18 residues. Germline CDR1 SGHDN, CDR2 FVKESK. The CDR3 DNA follows: TGTGCCAGCAGCCAAGAAAACCGGGACTCGCCTTTGAGCACTGAAGCTTTCTTT. Translating it yields CASSQENRDSPLSTEAFF. The whole variable domain, filled in from reference TRBV14 and TRBJ1-1, reads EAGVTQFPSHSVIEKGQTVTLRCDPISGHDNLYWYRRVMGKEIKFLLHFVKESKQDESGMPNNRFLAERTGGTYSTLKVQPAELEDSGVYFCASSQENRDSPLSTEAFFGQGTRLTVV.

This clone showed up just a few times. The chain combines TRBV7-2 with TRBJ2-1; 8 bases fit TRBD2. Looked up from germline, CDR1 is SGHTA and CDR2 is FQGNSA. This CDR3 contains 14 residues. The junction had 11 bases not matched to a gene; V was cut back by 7 bases and J by 9 bases. CDR3 in amino acids: CASTLGSGIGEQFF. The CDR3 DNA follows: TGTGCCAGCACCCTGGGTAGCGGGATTGGTGAGCAGTTCTTC.

The chain carries TRBV19 and TRBJ2-7, with D tentatively TRBD1 (5 bases). Trimming removed 2 bases from V and 0 bases from J, with 17 bases in between. CDR1 and CDR2 (germline): LNHDA, SQIVND (reference sequence). The CDR3 length is 17 residues. The CDR3 reads CASSINSRGWSSYEQYF. The DNA of the CDR3 is TGTGCCAGTAGTATAAACTCTAGGGGATGGAGCTCCTACGAGCAGTACTTC.

The chain employs TRBV18 and TRBJ1-1; tentatively, D is TRBD1 (5 bases). V lost 2 bases, J lost 3 bases, and 7 bases lay in between. From germline, CDR1 is KGHSH and CDR2 LQKENI. CDR3 length: 13 amino acids. Here the CDR3 reads CASSPVQDTEAFF. The CDR3 DNA reads as TGTGCCAGCTCACCAGTACAGGACACTGAAGCTTTCTTT. Full variable domain (missing parts from reference TRBV18 and TRBJ1-1): NAGVMQNPRHLVRRRGQEARLRCSPMKGHSHVYWYRQLPEEGLKFMVYLQKENIIDESGMPKERFSAEFPKEGPSILRIQQVVRGDSAAYFCASSPVQDTEAFFGQGTRLTVV.

The rearrangement joins TRBV5-6 to TRBJ1-6; D is unclear. The germline CDR1 and CDR2 sequences are SGHDT and YYEEEE. Trimming removed 0 bases at V and 7 bases at J, with 5 bases between. The CDR3 is 13 residues long. CDR3 residues: CASSLEINSPLHF. The CDR3 nucleotides are TGTGCCAGCAGCTTGGAAATAAATTCACCCCTCCACTTT.

This clone occurred a few times. Here the CDR3 DNA reads TGTGCCAGCAGCCCGACTAGCGGGGGGCCGCGCGGCAATGAGCAGTTCTTC. Protein product: CASSPTSGGPRGNEQFF. V and J are TRBV11-2 and TRBJ2-1; 13 positions agree with TRBD2. Germline lookup yields CDR1 SGHAT and CDR2 FQNNGV. V shed 5 bases, J shed 6 bases, and the junction held 10 bases outside the gene matches. The length of the CDR3 is 17 residues.